This is a list of T cell receptor beta chains from one sample in a study of shared clonotypes between healthy human individuals. Produced via immunoSEQ multiplex PCR; TCRdb's table is partial and in-frame only. The sample lists about 2,500,000 clones; around nine tenths were seen once. What was sequenced was naive CD4+ T cells sorted from blood. The receptors stem from a man aged 18 to 29 in good health. Each CDR3 is given with its conserved first and last residue. A D gene is named only where the DNA matches it firmly. Not every row has a clone size; where given, it reads once, few, many or a size class.

CDR3 protein	CDR3 DNA	D gene	clone size	V gene	J gene
CASSLAGKNQPQHF	TGTGCCAGCAGTTTAGCAGGGAAAAATCAGCCCCAGCATTTT	NA	once	TRBV27	TRBJ1-5
CASSYTSGGYEQYF	TGTGCCAGCAGTTACACTAGCGGGGGCTACGAGCAGTACTTC	TRBD2	NA	TRBV6-5	TRBJ2-7
CASSPQGSKSPLHF	TGTGCCAGCTCCCCTCAAGGATCAAAGTCACCCCTCCACTTT	NA	NA	TRBV2	TRBJ1-6
CASSLDGTGGREKLFF	TGTGCCAGCAGCTTAGACGGGACAGGGGGCCGCGAAAAACTGTTTTTT	TRBD1	NA	TRBV11-3	TRBJ1-4
CASSQAIGTTDTQYF	TGCGCCAGCAGCCAAGCCATCGGGACGACAGATACGCAGTATTTT	NA	NA	TRBV4-1	TRBJ2-3
CASRLGPVTDTQYF	TGTGCTAGCAGACTAGGACCAGTCACAGATACGCAGTATTTT	NA	NA	TRBV7-7	TRBJ2-3
CASSLLGGPQETQYF	TGCGCCAGCAGCTTGTTAGGGGGGCCGCAAGAGACCCAGTACTTC	NA	NA	TRBV5-1	TRBJ2-5
CASSPPGLDPSYEQYF	TGCGCCAGCAGCCCTCCGGGACTAGACCCCTCCTACGAGCAGTACTTC	TRBD2	once	TRBV10-2	TRBJ2-7
CASRAQGTNEKLFF	TGTGCCAGCAGGGCACAGGGGACTAATGAAAAACTGTTTTTT	TRBD1	once	TRBV2	TRBJ1-4
CASSHRTGGYEQYF	TGCGCCAGCAGCCACCGGACAGGGGGCTACGAGCAGTACTTC	TRBD1	once	TRBV4-1	TRBJ2-7
CASSLMGQGDEKLFF	TGTGCCAGCAGCTTAATGGGACAGGGAGATGAAAAACTGTTTTTT	TRBD1	NA	TRBV7-9	TRBJ1-4
CASVAYTEAFF	TGTGCCAGCGTCGCTTACACTGAAGCTTTCTTT	NA	NA	TRBV27	TRBJ1-1
CASSLEAYSNQPQHF	TGTGCCAGCAGCTTAGAAGCGTATAGCAATCAGCCCCAGCATTTT	NA	NA	TRBV7-4	TRBJ1-5
CASSVGSDTQYF	TGTGCCAGCAGTGTAGGAAGTGATACGCAGTATTTT	NA	once	TRBV2	TRBJ2-3
CASSAQAYGYTF	TGTGCCAGCAGTGCTCAGGCGTATGGCTACACCTTC	NA	NA	TRBV2	TRBJ1-2
CASRWGEGAIEAFF	TGTGCCAGTAGATGGGGTGAGGGGGCAATTGAAGCTTTCTTT	TRBD1	NA	TRBV19	TRBJ1-1
CASRSVGYPNEKLFF	TGTGCCAGCAGGTCCGTGGGGTATCCTAATGAAAAACTGTTTTTT	NA	NA	TRBV28	TRBJ1-4
CAWSVLPQGGAFF	TGTGCCTGGAGTGTACTCCCTCAGGGAGGAGCTTTCTTT	NA	few	TRBV30	TRBJ1-1
CASSEIGLAGPYGYTF	TGTGCCAGCAGTGAAATCGGGCTCGCAGGGCCCTATGGCTACACCTTC	NA	NA	TRBV25-1	TRBJ1-2
CASSRQGLINKSYNSPLHF	TGTGCCAGCAGCCGACAGGGGCTAATAAATAAGTCCTATAATTCACCCCTCCACTTT	TRBD1	once	TRBV7-2	TRBJ1-6
CASSLVPGPTEAFF	TGTGCCAGCAGCTTAGTGCCGGGCCCCACTGAAGCTTTCTTT	NA	NA	TRBV7-2	TRBJ1-1
CASSSRDSGANVLTF	TGTGCCAGCAGCTCACGGGACTCTGGGGCCAACGTCCTGACTTTC	NA	NA	TRBV7-6	TRBJ2-6
CASSLESGDQPQHF	TGTGCCAGCAGCTTAGAGTCAGGGGATCAGCCCCAGCATTTT	NA	NA	TRBV7-9	TRBJ1-5
CASSQSGGPDTQYF	TGTGCCAGCAGCCAAAGCGGGGGGCCAGATACGCAGTATTTT	TRBD2	NA	TRBV7-9	TRBJ2-3
CASSLPGTPRYF	TGTGCCAGCAGTCTTCCGGGAACTCCTCGGTACTTC	NA	NA	TRBV28	TRBJ2-7
CASSQSNYGYTF	TGCGCCAGCAGCCAGTCTAACTATGGCTACACCTTC	NA	NA	TRBV4-1	TRBJ1-2
CASSFDSGPSGYNEQFF	TGTGCCAGCAGCTTCGATAGCGGGCCGAGCGGCTACAATGAGCAGTTCTTC	TRBD2	once	TRBV7-2	TRBJ2-1
CASSLGSSGGRDTQYF	TGTGCCAGCAGCTTAGGCTCGTCGGGAGGTCGGGATACGCAGTATTTT	TRBD2	NA	TRBV11-3	TRBJ2-3
CASSLEGVGNQPQHF	TGTGCCAGCAGCTTGGAAGGGGTCGGAAATCAGCCCCAGCATTTT	NA	NA	TRBV5-5	TRBJ1-5
CASSYRDRSYGYTF	TGTGCCAGCAGTTACCGGGACAGGAGCTATGGCTACACCTTC	TRBD1	few	TRBV6-5	TRBJ1-2
CAWDVIQSNSPLHF	TGTGCCTGGGACGTGATTCAAAGTAACTCACCCCTCCACTTT	NA	NA	TRBV30	TRBJ1-6
CASSFSRSNVYNEQFF	TGTGCCAGCAGCTTTAGCCGCTCTAATGTATACAATGAGCAGTTCTTC	NA	NA	TRBV5-6	TRBJ2-1
CASSNLVTAAYEQYF	TGCGCCAGCAGCAACCTCGTGACAGCGGCCTACGAGCAGTACTTC	NA	NA	TRBV10-2	TRBJ2-7
CASSLEGGESEKLFF	TGCGCCAGCAGCTTGGAGGGGGGAGAATCTGAAAAACTGTTTTTT	NA	NA	TRBV5-1	TRBJ1-4
CASSTRGQGNYGYTF	TGTGCCAGTAGTACGCGTGGACAGGGTAACTATGGCTACACCTTC	TRBD1	NA	TRBV19	TRBJ1-2
CASSIGPRQGTLPNQPQHF	TGTGCCAGTAGTATCGGACCTCGACAGGGAACGTTACCTAATCAGCCCCAGCATTTT	TRBD1	NA	TRBV19	TRBJ1-5
CASSQRTLNTGELFF	TGTGCCAGCAGCCAACGGACACTTAACACCGGGGAGCTGTTTTTT	NA	NA	TRBV14	TRBJ2-2
CASSPTGVENSPLHF	TGTGCCAGCTCACCGACAGGGGTCGAGAATTCACCCCTCCACTTT	TRBD1	NA	TRBV18	TRBJ1-6
CASSSLPGLLDF	TGTGCCAGCAGCTCTCTTCCGGGACTTCTGGACTTC	NA	NA	TRBV5-4	TRBJ2-7
CASSHGDRASPDTQYF	TGCGCCAGCAGCCACGGGGACAGGGCGTCTCCAGATACGCAGTATTTT	TRBD1	NA	TRBV5-1	TRBJ2-3
CASSGSPRDTQYF	TGTGCCAGCAGTGGGTCCCCACGGGATACGCAGTATTTT	NA	once	TRBV2	TRBJ2-3
CASSEGQNTEAFF	TGTGCCAGCAGTGAAGGACAGAACACTGAAGCTTTCTTT	NA	NA	TRBV25-1	TRBJ1-1
CASSQGLAGGDGTQYF	TGTGCCAGCAGTCAAGGACTAGCGGGAGGGGACGGGACCCAGTACTTC	TRBD2	NA	TRBV2	TRBJ2-5
CASSVLQGANEKLFF	TGTGCCAGCAGCGTTCTCCAGGGAGCTAATGAAAAACTGTTTTTT	NA	NA	TRBV9	TRBJ1-4
CASSQGLAGGYEQYF	TGTGCCAGCAGTCAGGGACTAGCGGGGGGTTACGAGCAGTACTTC	TRBD2	NA	TRBV6-1	TRBJ2-7
CAISEWGGATPAEAFF	TGTGCCATCAGTGAGTGGGGAGGGGCCACCCCCGCTGAAGCTTTCTTT	NA	NA	TRBV10-3	TRBJ1-1
CASSWGGERNTEAFF	TGCGCCAGCAGCTGGGGTGGAGAGAGGAACACTGAAGCTTTCTTT	NA	NA	TRBV5-1	TRBJ1-1
CASSPTGDQPQHF	TGCGCCAGCAGCCCCACGGGGGATCAGCCCCAGCATTTT	NA	few	TRBV5-1	TRBJ1-5
CASSLVWDIYYEQYF	TGTGCCAGCAGCCTTGTCTGGGACATATACTACGAGCAGTACTTC	NA	NA	TRBV11-3	TRBJ2-7
CASSPPGSPNEQYF	TGTGCCAGCTCACCACCGGGCAGCCCTAACGAGCAGTACTTC	NA	NA	TRBV18	TRBJ2-7
CASSLGPGRGLGETQYF	TGTGCCAGCAGCTTAGGCCCGGGCAGGGGGCTCGGGGAGACCCAGTACTTC	TRBD1	NA	TRBV7-2	TRBJ2-5
CASSVRVGTPGELFF	TGTGCCAGCAGCGTAAGGGTCGGAACACCGGGGGAGCTGTTTTTT	NA	NA	TRBV9	TRBJ2-2
CASSLDVITEAFF	TGCGCCAGCAGCTTGGATGTGATCACTGAAGCTTTCTTT	NA	few	TRBV5-1	TRBJ1-1
CASSLLAGVTYNEQFF	TGCGCCAGCAGCTTACTGGCAGGAGTTACCTACAATGAGCAGTTCTTC	NA	NA	TRBV5-1	TRBJ2-1
CASSPTSGNYEQYF	TGTGCCAGCAGCCCGACTAGCGGGAATTACGAGCAGTACTTC	TRBD2	NA	TRBV7-9	TRBJ2-7
CAWSMGQGHQPQHF	TGTGCCTGGAGTATGGGACAGGGTCATCAGCCCCAGCATTTT	TRBD1	NA	TRBV30	TRBJ1-5
CASSPPSNQPQHF	TGTGCCAGCAGCCCGCCGAGCAACCAGCCCCAGCATTTT	NA	NA	TRBV7-2	TRBJ1-5
CASSSIPGQVINEQYF	TGCGCCAGCAGTTCGATTCCGGGACAGGTGATCAACGAGCAGTACTTC	TRBD1	NA	TRBV10-1	TRBJ2-7